The 9 T cell receptor beta chains below all came from one sample that was sequenced in a study of shared clonotypes between healthy human individuals. Naive CD8 cells were CD45RO-negative, positively selected for CCR7, excluding terminally differentiated effector memory CD45RA+ cells. The table came from immunoSEQ multiplex PCR; TCRdb's copy has only in-frame clones and leaves some out. The repertoire holds about 2 million clones, approximately 94% seen once, with roughly 1% in the top ten. Specimen: naive CD8+ T cells sorted from blood. These receptors all stem from a man aged 18 to 29 in good health.

This rearrangement joins TRBV6-1 to TRBJ1-3, with D hard to call. Deletions cut 1 base from V and 0 bases from J, with 13 bases between. This CDR3 has 17 amino acids. Germline V gene lookup returns CDR1 MNHNS and CDR2 SASEGT. Written as DNA, the CDR3 is TGTGCCAGCAGTGAAGGGGCCCGGTTACACTCTGGAAACACCATATATTTT. Protein: CASSEGARLHSGNTIYF.

The genes are TRBV4-3 and TRBJ2-7; D could derive from TRBD1 or TRBD2 (6 bases each). The CDR3 loop spans 13 amino acids. V shed 1 base and J shed 6 bases, with 10 bases lying between them. Germline-derived CDR1 and CDR2 are LGHNA and YSLEER. CDR3 coding DNA: TGCGCCAGCAGCCAAGTGAGGGGGGTCGAGCAGTACTTC. This codes for CASSQVRGVEQYF.

This rearrangement joins TRBV28 to TRBJ2-6; D perhaps matches TRBD1 (6 bases). The germline gives CDR1 MDHEN, CDR2 SYDVKM. The CDR3 contains 16 residues. V gave up 5 bases and J gave up 0 bases, with 11 bases separating them. CDR3 nucleotide sequence: TGTGCCAGCAGTCGGGACACCCGCTCTGGGGCCAACGTCCTGACTTTC. Its translation: CASSRDTRSGANVLTF.

This clone was recorded only once. The V and J genes are TRBV30 and TRBJ2-7; 10 nucleotides match TRBD1. The CDR3 loop spans 13 amino acids. The germline gives CDR1 GTSNPN, CDR2 SVGIG (reference sequence). The V and J ends lost 7 bases and 2 bases, in that order; junction bases with no gene match: 5. CDR3 in DNA: TGTGCCTACACGACAGGGGGCCCCTACGAGCAGTACTTC. It codes for CAYTTGGPYEQYF. The full variable domain, its missing parts supplied by reference TRBV30 and TRBJ2-7, is SQTIHQWPATLVQPVGSPLSLECTVEGTSNPNLYWYRQAAGRGLQLLFYSVGIGQISSEVPQNLSASRPQDRQFILSSKKLLLSDSGFYLCAYTTGGPYEQYFGPGTRLTVT.

Note on this clone: Additional DNA sequences in this sample encode the identical CDR3. The J gene is TRBJ2-7, the V gene TRBV10-3; TRBD1 matches 8 bases. The trim removed 6 bases at V and 3 bases at J, leaving 4 bases unmatched. CDR1 and CDR2 (germline): ENHRY, SYGVKD. The CDR3 is 13 amino acids. CDR3 amino acids: CAISPGQVYEQYF. The CDR3 nucleotides are TGTGCCATCAGCCCGGGACAGGTCTACGAGCAGTACTTC.

The CDR3 DNA reads TGTGCCAGCAGTCGCATGGGGAACTATGGCTACACCTTC. Amino acid sequence: CASSRMGNYGYTF. The genes are TRBV11-2 and TRBJ1-2; no clear D. V gave up 6 bases and J gave up 2 bases, with 10 bases separating them. Looked up from germline, CDR1 is SGHAT and CDR2 is FQNNGV. The CDR3 covers 13 residues.

This sequence joins TRBV9 and TRBJ2-5, with D possibly TRBD2 on 6 matching bases. This CDR3 is 14 amino acids long. CDR1 and CDR2 (germline): SGDLS, YYNGEE. V dropped 1 base and J dropped 7 bases, with 14 bases sitting between them. CDR3 amino acids: CASSVYGGEMTQYF. In DNA form, the CDR3 reads TGTGCCAGCAGCGTATACGGAGGGGAAATGACCCAGTACTTC.

This chain connects TRBV5-6 to TRBJ2-7; possibly TRBD1 for D (5 bases). The CDR3 has 11 amino acids. Trimming left V 4 bases short and J 3 bases short, with 5 bases between. Per germline, CDR1 SGHDT and CDR2 YYEEEE. Here the CDR3 reads CASSTGYEQYF. The CDR3 DNA sequence: TGTGCCAGCAGCACAGGCTACGAGCAGTACTTC.

CDR3: CASSEGDPGTYEQYF. The DNA of the CDR3 is TGTGCCAGCAGCGAAGGGGACCCGGGCACCTACGAGCAGTACTTC. The V gene is TRBV7-9, the J gene TRBJ2-7, with D perhaps assigned TRBD1 or TRBD2 (5 bases each). The CDR3 is made up of 15 amino acids. The ends were cut back, 5 bases at V and 2 bases at J, with 16 bases in the middle. Germline V gene data show CDR1 as SEHNR and CDR2 as FQNEAQ (reference sequence).